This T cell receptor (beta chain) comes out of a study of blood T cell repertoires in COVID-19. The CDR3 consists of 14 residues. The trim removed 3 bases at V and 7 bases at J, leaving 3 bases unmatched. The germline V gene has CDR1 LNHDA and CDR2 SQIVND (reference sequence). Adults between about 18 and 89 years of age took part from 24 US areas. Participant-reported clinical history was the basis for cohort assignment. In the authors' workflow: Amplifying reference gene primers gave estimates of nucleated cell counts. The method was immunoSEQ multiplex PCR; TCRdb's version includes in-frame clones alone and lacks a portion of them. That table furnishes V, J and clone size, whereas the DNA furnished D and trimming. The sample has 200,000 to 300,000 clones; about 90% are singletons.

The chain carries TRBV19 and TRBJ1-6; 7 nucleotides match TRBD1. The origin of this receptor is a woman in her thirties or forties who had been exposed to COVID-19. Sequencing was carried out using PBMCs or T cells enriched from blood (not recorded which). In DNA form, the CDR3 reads TGTGCCAGTAGTATCAGGGGGTTGAATTCACCCCTCCACTTT. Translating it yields CASSIRGLNSPLHF.